This is a list of T cell receptor beta chains from one sample in a study of post-analysis software for immune sequencing data. One entry per CDR3 protein, called by TCRdb with MiXCR from the PCR reads. Of hundreds of thousands of distinct CDR3 sequences listed, less than 35% are singletons. Sequenced material: blood. Receptors were obtained from a girl aged 5-17 years with multiple sclerosis. Each CDR3 is given with its conserved first and last residue. The D gene is left open where the match is weak. Expanded clones get a size class; other rows say once, few or many, or leave the size out.

TRBJ1-6	.	TRBV12-3/TRBV12-4	.	TGTGCCAGCAGAAGACAGAGCTCCTATAATTCACCCCTCCACTTT	CASRRQSSYNSPLHF
TRBJ2-3	few	TRBV4-3	TRBD1	TGCGCCAGCAGCCACCAAATCGGGGACAGGGGGCGGGATACGCAGTATTTT	CASSHQIGDRGRDTQYF
TRBJ1-1	.	TRBV27	.	TGTGCCAGCAGTGCGGCACAGGGAGTCGCTTTCTTT	CASSAAQGVAFF
TRBJ2-7	.	TRBV20-1	TRBD2	TGCAGTGCTAGAGGACTAGCGCGGGACTACGAGCAGTACTTC	CSARGLARDYEQYF
TRBJ2-3	.	TRBV20-1	.	TGCAGTGCTAGAGTGCCGGAGGGAGCTACGCAGTATTTT	CSARVPEGATQYF
TRBJ2-5	.	TRBV7-9	.	TGTGCCAGCAGCTTAGGGGTGACAACTCAAGAGACCCAGTACTTC	CASSLGVTTQETQYF
TRBJ2-2	.	TRBV29-1	.	TGCAGCGCCGTGGACTGGTCCGGGGAGCTGTTTTTT	CSAVDWSGELFF
TRBJ1-5	few	TRBV12-3/TRBV12-4	TRBD1	TGTGCCAGCAGTTGGGGACAGCCTAATCAGCCCCAGCATTTT	CASSWGQPNQPQHF
TRBJ2-3	.	TRBV9	.	TGTGCCAGCAGCGCCTCAGCTAAGGATACGCAGTATTTT	CASSASAKDTQYF
TRBJ2-3	.	TRBV20-1	TRBD2	TGCAGTGCTAGAAGGGGACTAGCGGCTAGCACAGATACGCAGTATTTT	CSARRGLAASTDTQYF
TRBJ2-1	few	TRBV3-1	.	TGTGCCAGCAGCCAGGCGTGGGGGTCCTACAATGAGCAGTTCTTC	CASSQAWGSYNEQFF
TRBJ1-1	few	TRBV7-9	.	TGTGCCAGCACCCGAGAGACTGAAGCTTTCTTT	CASTRETEAFF
TRBJ1-1	few	TRBV29-1	.	TGCAGCGCCTCGAGAGGGATGAACACTGAAGCTTTCTTT	CSASRGMNTEAFF
TRBJ2-2	.	TRBV7-3	TRBD1	TGTGCCAGCAGCTTAGCCCCAACCGGGACAGCGAACACCGGGGAGCTGTTTTTT	CASSLAPTGTANTGELFF
TRBJ2-3	.	TRBV5-1	TRBD2	TGCGCCAGCAGCCCCGGATGGCAGCGGGGGAGCACAGATACGCAGTATTTT	CASSPGWQRGSTDTQYF
TRBJ2-7	.	TRBV20-1	.	TGCAGTGCCTTTACAGGACTCCCAGCCTACGAGCAGTACTTC	CSAFTGLPAYEQYF
TRBJ2-6	.	TRBV14	.	TGTGCCAGCAGCCCTCCTCAGGCCTCTGGGGCCAACGTCCTGACTTTC	CASSPPQASGANVLTF
TRBJ1-2	.	TRBV29-1	.	TGCAGCGTTGACGCGGGGGGCTATGGCTACACCTTC	CSVDAGGYGYTF
TRBJ2-1	.	TRBV5-1	TRBD2	TGCGCCAGCAGCTTGGGGACTAGCGGGAGTTTCAATGGGCAGTTCTTC	CASSLGTSGSFNGQFF
TRBJ2-1	.	TRBV7-9	.	TGTGCCAGCAGCCAGAGGGGCAACCTCGTGGAGACCCAGTTCTTC	CASSQRGNLVETQFF
TRBJ2-5	.	TRBV7-3	TRBD2	TGTGCCAGCAGCCACGGGACTAGCAGGGCTCAAGAGACCCAGTACTTC	CASSHGTSRAQETQYF
TRBJ2-7	many	TRBV7-2	TRBD2	TGTGCCAGCAGCCGTGAACTAGCGGGGGGGGCCTACGAGCAGTACTTC	CASSRELAGGAYEQYF
TRBJ1-3	.	TRBV12-3/TRBV12-4	.	TGTGCCAGCAGTTTATTTGGAGGAGGGCAGGACACCATATATTTT	CASSLFGGGQDTIYF
TRBJ2-1	few	TRBV9	.	TGTGCCAGCAGCAAGGGAGAGGTTGAGCAGTTCTTC	CASSKGEVEQFF
TRBJ2-1	.	TRBV5-1	.	TGCGCCAGCAGCAACCCCGGAGTAGATTTTGGGCGAGGGGCTCTCGATGAGCAGTTCTTC	CASSNPGVDFGRGALDEQFF
TRBJ1-1	.	TRBV20-1	.	TGCAGTGCTAGAGATCAGACTGAAGCTTTCTTT	CSARDQTEAFF
TRBJ2-1	.	TRBV6-2/TRBV6-3	TRBD2	TGTGCCAGCAGCCTGCCGGGACTAGTCCTGTACAATGAGCAGTTCTTC	CASSLPGLVLYNEQFF
TRBJ2-5	.	TRBV5-1	.	TGCGCCAGCAGCTTGATTCTCGAAGAGACCCAGTACTTC	CASSLILEETQYF
TRBJ2-2	once	TRBV7-9	.	TGTGCCAGCCAGGGGACAATCTCGAACACCGGGGAGCTGTTTTTT	CASQGTISNTGELFF
TRBJ2-1	few	TRBV7-7	TRBD2	TGTGCTAGCAGCTTAGACAGCGGGGTGGCCTACAATGAGCAGTTCTTC	CASSLDSGVAYNEQFF
TRBJ2-7	.	TRBV5-1	TRBD2	TGCGCCAGCAGCTTTGGTGGGACTAGCGGATACGAGCAGTACTTC	CASSFGGTSGYEQYF
TRBJ2-3	.	TRBV3-1	TRBD2	TGTGCCAGCAGCCAAGAGGCTAGCGGGACCCTTGGGGCAGATGCGCAGTATTTT	CASSQEASGTLGADAQYF
TRBJ2-4	.	TRBV5-1	.	TGCGCCAGCAGCTTGGTTTCCTGGGGGGACATTCAGTACTTC	CASSLVSWGDIQYF
TRBJ2-1	few	TRBV4-1	.	TGCGCCAGCAGCCAATCTCAGGGAAGTGAGCAGTTCTTC	CASSQSQGSEQFF
TRBJ2-7	.	TRBV14	TRBD1	TGTGCCAGCAGCCACGCAGGGGGTTCGGACGAGCAGTACTTC	CASSHAGGSDEQYF
TRBJ2-7	few	TRBV7-2	.	TGTGCCAGCAGCCAGGAGAGTCCCCCCTACGAGCAGTACTTC	CASSQESPPYEQYF
TRBJ2-7	.	TRBV4-2	.	TGTACCAGCAGCCAAGATATTGGCCTTTTCGAGCAGTACTTC	CTSSQDIGLFEQYF
TRBJ1-1	.	TRBV28	.	TGTGCCAGCAGAGGACGCACAGGAAATCTAGAAGCTTTCTTT	CASRGRTGNLEAFF
TRBJ1-2	few	TRBV12-3/TRBV12-4	.	TGTGCCAGCAGTTACGGGAGAGGGATCTATGGCTACACCTTC	CASSYGRGIYGYTF
TRBJ1-2	few	TRBV3-1	TRBD1	TGTGCCAGCAGCTGGGACAGCCGAGGAAGTGGCTACACCTTC	CASSWDSRGSGYTF
TRBJ2-5	.	TRBV9	.	TGTGCCAGCAGCGTAGGAGGTCTCCAAGAGACCCAGTACTTC	CASSVGGLQETQYF
TRBJ2-7	few	TRBV20-1	.	TGCAGTGCTAGGGAGGGGGCGGAATACTACGAGCAGTACTTC	CSAREGAEYYEQYF
TRBJ1-4	few	TRBV12-3/TRBV12-4	.	TGTGCCAGCAGTGGCGGGACCCTCGCAACTAATGAAAAACTGTTTTTT	CASSGGTLATNEKLFF
TRBJ2-1	few	TRBV20-1	.	TGCAGTGCTCCCTTCCGAGGGGAGCAGTTCTTC	CSAPFRGEQFF
TRBJ2-7	.	TRBV3-1	.	TGTGCCAGCAGCCGAGAAGGCAGCTCCTACGAGCAGTACTTC	CASSREGSSYEQYF
TRBJ2-6	.	TRBV5-1	.	TGCGCCAGCAGCTCGGGGGTCTCTGGGGCCAACGTCCTGACTTTC	CASSSGVSGANVLTF
TRBJ2-3	.	TRBV12-3/TRBV12-4	.	TGTGCCAGCAGTTTCCCGCAGGGCACAGATACGCAGTATTTT	CASSFPQGTDTQYF
TRBJ2-3	.	TRBV12-2	.	TGTGCAAGTCGCTTAGCAGGGAGGCCAGATACGCAGTATTTT	CASRLAGRPDTQYF
TRBJ1-4	.	TRBV9	.	TGTGCCAGCAGCGTGGGACCCCCTAATGAAAAACTGTTTTTT	CASSVGPPNEKLFF
TRBJ1-5	.	TRBV7-2	.	TGTGCCAGCAGCTCGACAGGACTAATTAGCAATCAGCCCCAGCATTTT	CASSSTGLISNQPQHF